This T cell receptor (beta chain) was recorded in a study of identical twins (dated by TCRdb to the mid-2010s). Background for the entire study: To test whether fetal clonotypes persist, this study deep-sequenced TCR alpha and beta repertoires from monozygotic twins, from unrelated adults of various ages, and from cord blood. To rule out contamination, the twin experiments were replicated at different times with different library preparation protocols.

Every donor was a healthy Caucasian. The twin cohort consisted of three pairs of female monozygotic twins, all aged roughly 18 to 29 years. RNA for TCR libraries was isolated from peripheral blood mononuclear cells. What the work shows at the level of the full study, not this receptor alone: Recombination models systematically underestimated out-of-frame TCR alpha sharing in monozygotic twins but agreed with sharing between unrelated individuals. Invariant T cells such as MAIT and iNKT could partly confound zero-insertion analyses, though diverse VJ usage argued against this for most clonotypes. Fewer insertions were carried by abundant cord blood beta clonotypes; a weaker similar trend was observed in young adult naive repertoires, while no such trend was observed in memory repertoires. The excess sharing between twins in beta out-of-frame sequences was weaker because fewer shared sequences reduced the signal-to-noise ratio. Out-of-frame TCR alpha sequences shared between twins showed an excess of low generation-probability sequences compared with coincidental sharing between unrelated individuals. Because the same donors could not be followed over many years, the conclusions depended on cross-sectional statistical analysis.

This clonotype has just a few counts. Its antigen specificity is not known. Per-base quality was not reported, and no clone a single base away is much larger than it. CDR1 and CDR2, per the germline V gene (reference sequence), are DFQATT and SNEGSKA. CDR3 length: 15 amino acids, cysteine to phenylalanine. Solely the CDR3 DNA is kept, with 45 bases framed from the first base. V and J are truncated by 2 bases and 5 bases respectively, leaving an intervening sequence of 15 bases. The method was 5' RACE. Sequencing was performed on an Illumina HiSeq 2000. A universal primer binding site was introduced by template switching, and a unique molecular identifier was present in the final cDNA, enabling accurate counting of TCR cDNA molecules. Specific primers in the conserved constant-segment region were used to synthesize first-strand cDNA for the TCR alpha and beta chains. Each cDNA library was double barcoded, with a SMART-Mk sample barcode plus Illumina barcodes, to control for contamination. Two successive PCR steps introduced TruSeq adapter sequences along with Illumina sample barcodes. The TCR alpha and beta cDNA libraries were sequenced on the Illumina HiSeq platform using custom primers. In the source study's methods: Raw reads were processed with MiGEC to extract unique molecular identifiers, and MiXCR was used to determine CDR3 positions. For each individual, recombination models were inferred using an EM algorithm with the repgenHMM and IGoR tools. Shared clonotypes were analyzed with the tcR package in R, and sharing was normalized by the product of cloneset sizes. To study raw recombination free of thymic and clonal selection effects, out-of-frame nonproductive sequences were analyzed. Through fastp at Q25 and MiXCR, TCRdb rebuilt clones from the public reads, retaining in-frame beta chains. Every CDR3 protein is listed once, alongside the most common genes and DNA of its rows. None of the V and J calls come from the authors' own analysis; TCRdb made them. This sample is represented by hundreds of thousands of distinct CDR3 sequences; 18% of them were singletons. In total, the top ten clones hold under 15% of the sample.

This sample also belongs to another study, concerning T cells expressing NK-cell markers. The second paper states: In sorted CD3+CD56+NKG2C+, CD3+CD56+NKG2C- and CD3+CD56-NKG2C+ T-cell subsets from 7 or 8 donors, TCR beta-chain repertoires were profiled. Among the eight sequenced donors, only one was HCMV-seronegative, while the other seven were HCMV-seropositive. In several experiments an anti-gammadeltaTCR antibody was added to restrict sorting to alphabetaTCR-expressing T cells. In several donors, the dominant CD3+CD56+NKG2C+ clonotypes were found to rank among the top 10 CD8+ clonotypes and to make up 1.0-7.0% of CD8+ T cells. Those dominant clonotypes were again the most abundant among CD3+CD56-NKG2C+ cells in four donors, at about 25-60.1%. Whether the expanded NKG2C-expressing T cell clones were specific for HCMV antigens remained unclear. Randomly selected healthy volunteers, three men and five women, were used as the eight sequenced donors. A commercial ELISA kit detecting HCMV-specific IgG in serum was used to determine HCMV serostatus. For six donors, bulk peripheral blood T-cell repertoires were additionally sequenced from unsorted PBMC. MIGEC was used to demultiplex reads and group the reads by UMI, and MiTCR was used to assemble and quantify clonotypes. To exclude erroneous sequences, only TCR cDNA sequences supported by at least two reads were retained. The tcR package was used for downstream repertoire analysis, and clonotypes were matched across fractions by CDR3 nucleotide sequence plus V segment. VDJmatch was used to annotate antigen specificity against VDJdb, with one amino acid substitution in CDR3 allowed.

The sequencing input was PBMCs. The receptor comes from a woman between 18 and 29 years old in good health. The receptor chain draws on TRBV20-1 and TRBJ2-2; TRBD2 is perhaps the D gene, given 6 matching bases. The sequence in DNA is TGCAGTGCTAGAAGGCCCAGCGGGCATACCGGGGAGCTGTTTTTT. Translation gives CSARRPSGHTGELFF.